This T cell receptor (beta chain) is from a study of metastatic and nonmetastatic thyroid tumors. Regarding the study as a whole: Significantly higher TCR beta diversity was reportedly seen in malignant thyroid tumors than benign nodules, in blood and tumor.

Under the authors' procedure: The study took CDR3 differences across clinicopathological groups and made a distant-metastasis classifier for papillary thyroid cancer from them. MiXCR was used by TCRdb to re-call the PCR reads. The V and J calls, along with clone size, are taken from TCRdb and not from the paper's own processing. The table records approximately 40,000 clones, about 20% of them present only once. Losses at the gene ends were 1 base for V and 7 bases for J; bases not matched to a gene: 11. The CDR3 loop spans 16 amino acids. CDR1 and CDR2 from the germline V gene are SGDLS and YYNGEE. Treatment of any kind had been given to no patient before thyroid surgery. Ten or more counts support this clone. As yet, its antigen is unknown.

This receptor was obtained from a female donor with papillary thyroid cancer or a benign thyroid nodule (not recorded which). Some clones in this sample may be carry-over from other donors' samples. The genes are TRBV9 and TRBJ2-7; TRBD2 matches at 10 bases. Sequencing was performed on blood. The CDR3 protein is CASSVSPTSGTGEQYF. Written as DNA, the CDR3 is TGTGCCAGCAGCGTATCCCCTACTAGCGGGACGGGGGAGCAGTACTTC.